This passage covers 5 T cell receptor beta chains from one sample sequenced in a study of OX40 agonist ivuxolimab in advanced cancers. This table comes from immunoSEQ multiplex PCR, and its TCRdb copy is limited to in-frame clones, with some not included. Here the sample spans some 96,000 clones, 89% being singletons. The sample consisted of CD4+ or CD8+ T cells sorted from blood, taken in a trial of the OX40 agonist ivuxolimab. The receptors stem from an adult with an advanced solid tumor such as melanoma, head and neck, liver or kidney cancer.

The chain recombines TRBV6-1 with TRBJ2-7, with TRBD2 matching over 9 bases. V trimming: 5 bases; J trimming: 4 bases; junction bases outside the gene matches: 9. The CDR3 loop spans 15 amino acids. The V gene's germline CDR1 is MNHNS and CDR2 SASEGT. The CDR3 is CASSLESGGFYEQYF. The CDR3 DNA reads as TGTGCCAGCAGTTTAGAGAGCGGGGGGTTTTACGAGCAGTACTTC.

The rearrangement uses TRBV6-1 and TRBJ1-1; possibly TRBD1 for D (5 bases). Between the trimmed V and J ends, which lost 8 bases and 1 base, there was a span of 11 bases. CDR1 and CDR2 (germline): MNHNS, SASEGT. This CDR3 has 13 residues. The CDR3: CASGGQKNTEAFF. The CDR3 DNA reads TGTGCCAGCGGTGGACAAAAGAACACTGAAGCTTTCTTT.

CDR3 protein: CASSLWLAEAFF. The DNA of the CDR3 is TGTGCCAGCAGCTTATGGTTGGCTGAAGCTTTCTTT. The V and J genes are TRBV13 and TRBJ1-1; D uncertain. The CDR3 runs to 12 residues. V was clipped by 2 bases and J by 6 bases, with 7 bases between them. CDR1 is PRHDT, CDR2 FYEKMQ, per germline (reference sequence). Variable domain in full (rest from reference TRBV13 and TRBJ1-1): AAGVIQSPRHLIKEKRETATLKCYPIPRHDTVYWYQQGPGQDPQFLISFYEKMQSDKGSIPDRFSAQQFSDYHSELNMSSLELGDSALYFCASSLWLAEAFFGQGTRLTVV.

This clone was detected once. The rearrangement joins TRBV5-6 to TRBJ2-2; no clear D. Between the trimmed V and J ends, which lost 5 bases and 4 bases, there was a span of 6 bases. The length of the CDR3 is 12 residues. CDR1 is SGHDT and CDR2 is YYEEEE in the germline V gene. CDR3 residues: CASSRATGELFF. In DNA, the CDR3 is TGTGCCAGCAGTCGGGCCACCGGGGAGCTGTTTTTT.

This rearrangement joins TRBV6-5 to TRBJ1-2; 9 bases map to TRBD1. Germline values: CDR1 MNHEY, CDR2 SVGAGI. This CDR3 has 13 residues. V trimming: 6 bases; J trimming: 8 bases; junction bases outside the gene matches: 7. CDR3 sequence reads: CASRQGTGQGYTF. As DNA, the CDR3 is TGTGCCAGCAGACAAGGGACAGGGCAAGGCTACACCTTC.